These 20 T cell receptor beta chains were all obtained from the same sample, sequenced in a study of identical twins. Via MiXCR, TCRdb re-called the 5' RACE reads, giving one row per CDR3 protein. The data contain nearly 900,000 distinct CDR3 sequences, 9% to 15% of them seen just once; the ten biggest clones take up about 1.5%. In addition, the sample was reused for a study of yellow fever vaccine responses in identical twins.

The sequenced material came from PBMCs. Source of these receptors: a woman aged 18 to 35 in good health.

CDR3 sequence reads: CASSGLGQPNTGELFF. The CDR3 DNA follows: TGCGCCAGCAGCGGCCTCGGACAGCCCAACACCGGGGAGCTGTTTTTT. The chain carries TRBV5-1 and TRBJ2-2; D may be TRBD1 (6 bases). The CDR3 extends over 16 amino acids. V was clipped by 4 bases and J by 2 bases, with 15 bases between them. The V gene's germline CDR1 is SGHRS and CDR2 YFSETQ.

In this sample, this clonotype turned up many times. The chain couples TRBV6-1 to TRBJ1-1; D is undetermined. Germline V gene lookup returns CDR1 MNHNS and CDR2 SASEGT. Trimming took off 5 bases at V and 3 bases at J, with 13 bases between the two ends. The CDR3 has 14 residues. CDR3 bases: TGTGCCAGCAGTCGAGCACAGTGGGACACTGAAGCTTTCTTT. This translates into CASSRAQWDTEAFF.

This clonotype was seen a handful of times. The rearrangement joins TRBV20-1 to TRBJ2-5, with unresolved D. CDR3 length equals 15 residues. Trimming removed 4 bases at V and 0 bases at J, with 15 bases between. The V gene's germline CDR1 is DFQATT and CDR2 SNEGSKA (reference sequence). As DNA, the CDR3 is TGCAGTGCTATCATCGCCCCCAGGAACCAAGAGACCCAGTACTTC. Translated, it gives CSAIIAPRNQETQYF.

The chain recombines TRBV24-1 with TRBJ1-1; D is possibly TRBD1 (5 bases). The germline V and J ends were trimmed by 7 bases and 2 bases, with 10 bases remaining between them. CDR1 and CDR2 (germline): KGHDR, SFDVKD. CDR3 length: 13 amino acids. The CDR3 bases are TGTGCCACCAGGGGTAGGGGAAACACTGAAGCTTTCTTT. It translates to CATRGRGNTEAFF.

The rearrangement links TRBV12-3 or TRBV12-4 to TRBJ1-2; 8 bases match TRBD1. The CDR3 runs to 13 residues. J was trimmed by 7 bases and V by 8 bases; bases with no gene match: 9. For the CDR3, the DNA is TGTGCCAGCGGCATGGGACAGGTTGGTGGCTACACCTTC. Its translation is CASGMGQVGGYTF.

This clonotype has more than one count but fewer than ten. The V call is TRBV6-2 or TRBV6-3, the J call TRBJ2-6; 11 bases fit TRBD2. Germline V gene data show CDR1 as MNHEY and CDR2 as SVGEGT. This CDR3 is 22 amino acids long. V lost 4 bases and J lost 0; bases outside the gene matches: 17. CDR3 loop: CASSSRLAGHPALFSGANVLTF. The CDR3 DNA reads TGTGCCAGCAGTTCTCGACTAGCGGGGCATCCGGCTCTCTTCTCTGGGGCCAACGTCCTGACTTTC.

This clonotype showed up many times. The chain couples TRBV27 to TRBJ1-2; D unclear. Looked up from germline, CDR1 is MNHEY and CDR2 is SMNVEV (reference sequence). CDR3 length: 17 residues. The V and J ends lost 2 bases and 4 bases respectively, with 20 bases between them. The CDR3 region has the DNA TGTGCCAGCAGTTTAACCCCCTCGGCCGGCCGGGGCTATGGCTACACCTTC. Protein: CASSLTPSAGRGYGYTF.

This clonotype has ten or more counts. V usage is TRBV12-3 or TRBV12-4 and J usage is TRBJ2-2; D is uncertain. The CDR3 sequence is 16 residues long. The V and J ends lost 5 bases and 3 bases respectively, with 16 bases between them. CDR3 amino acids: CASSASVVVYTGELFF. CDR3 bases: TGTGCCAGCAGTGCTTCGGTAGTGGTTTACACCGGGGAGCTGTTTTTT.

This chain links TRBV7-9 with TRBJ2-2; D gene ambiguous. This CDR3 is built from 16 residues. V was shortened by 0 bases and J by 1 base, with 9 bases between the two germline ends. Germline V gene lookup returns CDR1 SEHNR and CDR2 FQNEAQ (reference sequence). The CDR3 reads CASSLAGHLNTGELFF. The CDR3 DNA follows: TGTGCCAGCAGCTTAGCGGGCCACTTGAACACCGGGGAGCTGTTTTTT.

This sequence joins TRBV9 and TRBJ2-5; 12 bases line up with TRBD2. This CDR3 contains 14 residues. The germline CDR1 and CDR2 sequences are SGDLS and YYNGEE. With V trimmed by 3 bases and J by 8 bases, 5 bases remained unmatched. DNA of the CDR3: TGTGCCAGCAGCGCGACTAGCGGGAGTGAAACCCAGTACTTC. Protein product: CASSATSGSETQYF.

The chain recombines TRBV10-3 with TRBJ1-5, with TRBD1 as a possible D gene (5 bases). Trimming took 0 bases from V and 0 from J, leaving 21 bases between them. This CDR3 comprises 20 residues. The germline V gene has CDR1 ENHRY and CDR2 SYGVKD. The CDR3 DNA reads as TGTGCCATCAGTGAGTCGAGGATGGGGACCCTTTTTTATAGCAATCAGCCCCAGCATTTT. This codes for CAISESRMGTLFYSNQPQHF.

This clonotype was seen more than once but under ten times. This sequence joins TRBV27 and TRBJ2-1, with 8 bases that match TRBD1. CDR3 length: 16 amino acids. Germline V gene data show CDR1 as MNHEY and CDR2 as SMNVEV (reference sequence). V lost 0 bases to trimming and J lost 4 bases; unmatched junction nucleotides: 5. In DNA, the CDR3 is TGTGCCAGCAGTTTATCGGACAGGGACCCTTACAATGAGCAGTTCTTC. This translates into CASSLSDRDPYNEQFF.

This clonotype was detected many times. This chain joins TRBV5-1 and TRBJ2-1; TRBD1 matches 11 bases. Germline lookup yields CDR1 SGHRS and CDR2 YFSETQ. This CDR3 is built from 15 residues. The V gene end was trimmed by 9 bases and the J gene end by 8 bases; junction bases not matched to a gene: 13. The CDR3 sequence: CATSKAGQGAHEQFF. In DNA, the CDR3 is TGCGCCACCTCAAAAGCCGGACAGGGGGCGCATGAGCAGTTCTTC.

J is TRBJ1-1 and V is TRBV4-1, with D maybe TRBD1 (6 bases). V lost 0 bases and J lost 1, with 9 bases in between. Germline assignment: CDR1 MGHRA and CDR2 YSYEKL. The CDR3 extends over 15 amino acids. The CDR3 here is CASSQETQGNTEAFF. The CDR3 DNA is TGCGCCAGCAGCCAAGAAACACAGGGGAACACTGAAGCTTTCTTT.

There are many counts of this clonotype. V gene TRBV25-1 combines with J gene TRBJ1-4; D gene ambiguous. The CDR3 totals 15 residues. CDR1 and CDR2 (germline): MGHDK, SYGVNS. The V end lost 3 bases, the J end lost 6 bases, and 14 bases lay between the germline ends. This chain's CDR3 is CASSDFSGRDEKLFF. In DNA form, the CDR3 reads TGTGCCAGCAGTGATTTCTCGGGTAGGGATGAAAAACTGTTTTTT. The whole variable domain, filled in from reference TRBV25-1 and TRBJ1-4, reads EADIYQTPRYLVIGTGKKITLECSQTMGHDKMYWYQQDPGMELHLIHYSYGVNSTEKGDLSSESTVSRIRTEHFPLTLESARPSHTSQYLCASSDFSGRDEKLFFGSGTQLSVL.

The table lists this clonotype with a few counts. The V gene is TRBV20-1, the J gene TRBJ2-2, with a weak D call TRBD2 (6 bases). The CDR3 has 13 amino acids. Looked up from germline, CDR1 is DFQATT and CDR2 is SNEGSKA (reference sequence). Trimming left V 5 bases short and J 1 base short, with 8 bases between. Here the CDR3 DNA reads TGCAGTGCTCTTAGCGGGAACACCGGGGAGCTGTTTTTT. As protein: CSALSGNTGELFF.

The genes are TRBV7-3 and TRBJ2-3; unclear D gene. There are 14 residues in the CDR3. The germline V gene encodes CDR1 SGHTA and CDR2 FQGTGA. V lost 3 bases and J 5 bases, leaving 12 bases between the germline ends. This chain's CDR3 is CASSFMGVRDTQYF. The CDR3, as DNA: TGTGCCAGCAGCTTTATGGGTGTTCGAGATACGCAGTATTTT.

This chain links TRBV29-1 with TRBJ1-2, with D unclear. Germline V CDR1 and CDR2: SQVTM, ANQGSEA. The CDR3 is made up of 14 amino acids. The V end lost 3 bases, the J end lost 6 bases, and 17 bases lay between the germline ends. The CDR3 DNA follows: TGCAGCGTTGACTTTTCTAAGGGCTCCGATGGCTACACCTTC. Translation gives CSVDFSKGSDGYTF. Filled out from reference TRBV29-1 and TRBJ1-2, the complete variable domain reads SAVISQKPSRDICQRGTSLTIQCQVDSQVTMMFWYRQQPGQSLTLIATANQGSEATYESGFVIDKFPISRPNLTFSTLTVSNMSPEDSSIYLCSVDFSKGSDGYTFGSGTRLTVV.

The chain employs TRBV27 and TRBJ2-1, with 10 nucleotides matching TRBD2. Trimming took 4 bases from V and 5 from J; bases not matched to a gene: 5. The CDR3 extends over 15 amino acids. Looked up from germline, CDR1 is MNHEY and CDR2 is SMNVEV (reference sequence). The CDR3 bases are TGTGCCAGCAGTTCACTAGCGGGACTTAACAATGAGCAGTTCTTC. It yields the protein CASSSLAGLNNEQFF.

This clonotype was detected a few times. The chain recombines TRBV12-3 or TRBV12-4 with TRBJ1-6; D gene ambiguous. Trimming pared 6 bases from V and 7 bases from J, leaving 10 bases between. The CDR3 spans 13 residues. The CDR3 is CASRLRANSPLHF. The DNA of the CDR3 is TGTGCCAGCAGACTCAGAGCAAATTCACCCCTCCACTTT.